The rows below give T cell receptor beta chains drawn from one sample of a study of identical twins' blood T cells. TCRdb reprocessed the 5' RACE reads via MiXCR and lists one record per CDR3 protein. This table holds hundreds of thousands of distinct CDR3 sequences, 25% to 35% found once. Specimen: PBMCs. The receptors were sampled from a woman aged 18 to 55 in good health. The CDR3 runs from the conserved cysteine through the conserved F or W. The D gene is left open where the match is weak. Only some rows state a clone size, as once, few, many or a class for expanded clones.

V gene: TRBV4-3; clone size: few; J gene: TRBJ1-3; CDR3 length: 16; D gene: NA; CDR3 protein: CASSGGDRISGNTIYF; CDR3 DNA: TGCGCCAGCAGCGGGGGAGACAGGATCTCTGGAAACACCATATATTTT
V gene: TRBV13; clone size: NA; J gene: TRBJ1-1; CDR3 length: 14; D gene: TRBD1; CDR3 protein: CASMQDRANTEAFF; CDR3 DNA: TGTGCCAGCATGCAGGACAGGGCGAACACTGAAGCTTTCTTT
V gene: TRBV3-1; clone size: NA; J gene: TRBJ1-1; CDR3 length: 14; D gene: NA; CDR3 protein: CASSQGIQGIEAFF; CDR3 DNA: TGTGCCAGCAGCCAAGGGATACAGGGTATAGAAGCTTTCTTT
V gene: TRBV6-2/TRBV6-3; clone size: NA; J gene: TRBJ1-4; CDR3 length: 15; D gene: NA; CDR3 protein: CASRRRTSRIEKLFF; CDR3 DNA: TGTGCCAGCAGGCGAAGGACAAGTAGGATTGAAAAACTGTTTTTT
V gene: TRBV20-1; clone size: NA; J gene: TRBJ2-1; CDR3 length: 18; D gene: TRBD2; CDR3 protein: CSVRRLAGVSSSYNEQFF; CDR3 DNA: TGCAGTGTTAGACGTCTAGCGGGAGTTTCGTCTTCCTACAATGAGCAGTTCTTC
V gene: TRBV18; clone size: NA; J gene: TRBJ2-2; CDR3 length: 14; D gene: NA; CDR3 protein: CASSPETVGVELFF; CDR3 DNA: TGTGCCAGCTCACCGGAAACAGTCGGTGTTGAGCTGTTTTTT
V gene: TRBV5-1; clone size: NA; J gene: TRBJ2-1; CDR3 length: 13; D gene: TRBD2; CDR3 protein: CASSLGTRDEQFF; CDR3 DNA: TGCGCCAGCAGCTTGGGGACTAGGGATGAGCAGTTCTTC
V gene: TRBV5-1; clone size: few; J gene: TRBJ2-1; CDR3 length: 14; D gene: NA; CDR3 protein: CASSPWAGGNEQFF; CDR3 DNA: TGCGCCAGCAGCCCTTGGGCAGGGGGGAATGAGCAGTTCTTC
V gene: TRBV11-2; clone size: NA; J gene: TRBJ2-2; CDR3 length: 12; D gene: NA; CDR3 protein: CAQEGRAGELFF; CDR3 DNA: TGTGCTCAAGAGGGGCGGGCCGGGGAGCTGTTTTTT
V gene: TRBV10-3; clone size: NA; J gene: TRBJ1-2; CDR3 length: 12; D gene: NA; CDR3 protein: CAISGQRYGYTF; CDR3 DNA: TGTGCCATCAGTGGCCAAAGATATGGCTACACCTTC
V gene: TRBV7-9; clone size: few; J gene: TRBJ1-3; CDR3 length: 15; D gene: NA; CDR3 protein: CASSLQGFSGNTIYF; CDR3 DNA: TGTGCCAGCAGCTTACAGGGTTTCTCTGGAAACACCATATATTTT
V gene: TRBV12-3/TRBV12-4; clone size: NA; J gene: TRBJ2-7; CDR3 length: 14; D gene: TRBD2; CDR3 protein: CASSQTSGRGEQYF; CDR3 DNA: TGTGCCAGCAGTCAAACGAGCGGGAGAGGCGAGCAGTACTTC
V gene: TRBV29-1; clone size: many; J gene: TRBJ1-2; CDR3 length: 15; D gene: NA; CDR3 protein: CSVEWGGREKNGYTF; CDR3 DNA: TGCAGCGTTGAGTGGGGCGGGAGAGAGAAGAATGGCTACACCTTC
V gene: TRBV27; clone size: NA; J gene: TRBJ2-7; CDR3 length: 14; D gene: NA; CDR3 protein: CASSPGDTLYEQYF; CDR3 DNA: TGTGCCAGCAGCCCAGGCGACACGCTTTACGAGCAGTACTTC